This TCR beta chain appears in the sequencing data of a study of CD4 T cells in relation to SARS-CoV-2 and coronaviruses. Study as a whole: TCR beta CDR3s were sequenced after approximately ten-day antigen culture of PBMCs. Study findings and constraints: The cross-reactivity analysis covered only spike protein, not other viral proteins.

Comment on this clone: Its antigen remains unidentified.

Sequenced by immunoSEQ multiplex PCR; TCRdb stores in-frame clones only, minus some. The top ten clones hold 16% of a sample with tens of thousands of clones, roughly 76% of them seen once. CD4+ T cells from unexposed donors were obtained before the COVID-19 pandemic (2011-2018). CD4+ T cells were isolated from the cells after around 11 days of culture. The CDR3 is 15 amino acids. Trimming at V came to 10 bases and at J to 2 bases, leaving 8 bases not matched to a gene. Germline values: CDR1 LNHDA, CDR2 SQIVND (reference sequence). The sequenced sample was CD4+ T cells from PBMCs, cultured in vitro. The TCR originated in a human donor in good health. The chain links TRBV19 to TRBJ1-2; 12 bases match TRBD1. CDR3 in amino acids: CATKEGQGANYGYTF. CDR3 in DNA: TGTGCCACTAAAGAGGGACAGGGGGCAAACTATGGCTACACCTTC.